Presented here are 7 T cell receptor beta chains from one specimen sequenced in a study of blood T cells in healthy people across ages. For the second PCR, which ran for about 7 to 11 cycles, a sample-barcoded 5' primer and a J-beta primer mix were used. TCRdb reprocessed the 5' RACE reads via MiXCR and lists one record per CDR3 protein. The data show over 600,000 distinct CDR3 sequences, about 42% seen once. The specimen was blood. These receptors were obtained from an older man in good health.

The table lists this clonotype with a count of one. This chain joins TRBV2 and TRBJ1-5; TRBD1 might be the D (5 bases). The CDR3 has 14 residues. The germline V gene has CDR1 SNHLY and CDR2 FYNNEI. Trimming left V 3 bases short and J 5 bases short, with 11 bases between. The CDR3 DNA reads as TGTGCCAGCAGTGAGGGGGGGGGGGATCAGCCCCAGCATTTT. Its translation: CASSEGGGDQPQHF.

The rearrangement joins TRBV12-1 to TRBJ2-5; the table calls TRBD1, which could not be checked here. TRBV12-1 is marked as a pseudogene. The CDR3 length is 17 residues. The CDR3 here is CASSFARTGGLGETQYF. In nucleotides, the CDR3 is TGTGCCAGCAGCTTTGCCAGGACAGGGGGTTTGGGAGAGACCCAGTACTTC.

This clonotype showed up just a few times. V is TRBV21-1 and J is TRBJ2-7. TRBV21-1 is a pseudogene locus. This CDR3 comprises 14 residues. CDR3 coding DNA: TGTGCCAGCAGCAATCAGGCAGTCTACCACGAGCAGTACTTC. It yields the protein CASSNQAVYHEQYF.

This clonotype was seen a handful of times. The CDR3 sequence is CSVEVALGGNEQFF. As DNA, the CDR3 is TGCAGCGTTGAAGTGGCGCTAGGGGGGAATGAGCAGTTCTTC. The chain uses TRBV29-1 and TRBJ2-1; D may match TRBD1 or TRBD2 (6 bases each). This CDR3 contains 14 residues. V lost 1 base and J 7 bases, leaving 14 bases between the germline ends. The germline V gene has CDR1 SQVTM and CDR2 ANQGSEA.

The rearrangement links TRBV11-2 to TRBJ2-5; possibly TRBD1 for D (6 bases). The CDR3 runs 14 residues. Germline CDR1 and CDR2: SGHAT and FQNNGV. Trimming took off 5 bases at V and 7 bases at J, with 17 bases between the two ends. This chain's CDR3 is CASSQLGQSWTQYF. In DNA, the CDR3 is TGTGCCAGCAGCCAATTGGGACAAAGTTGGACCCAGTACTTC.

V usage is TRBV10-3 and J usage is TRBJ1-2; D may be TRBD1 (5 bases). Per germline, CDR1 ENHRY and CDR2 SYGVKD. Trimming pared 6 bases from V and 2 bases from J, leaving 7 bases between. The CDR3 runs to 12 residues. The CDR3: CAISGTNYGYTF. The CDR3, as DNA: TGTGCCATCAGCGGGACGAACTATGGCTACACCTTC.

The V and J genes are TRBV20-1 and TRBJ2-1, with TRBD2 as a possible D gene (6 bases). The DNA end is a closer match to TRBJ2-7, so the J assignment may be wrong. The germline V gene has CDR1 DFQATT and CDR2 SNEGSKA (reference sequence). The CDR3 runs 16 residues. CDR3 sequence: CSARMGRGSSYNEQYF. The CDR3 nucleotides are TGCAGTGCTAGAATGGGGCGGGGTTCCTCCTACAATGAGCAGTACTTC.